The next 5 T cell receptor beta chains were all read from a single sample in a study of CD8 T cells in Susac syndrome (dated by TCRdb to the late 2010s). Library preparation used the immunoSEQ multiplex PCR assay. RNA was extracted with the RNeasy kit and roughly 0.45 to 1 ug was reverse transcribed using random hexamers. The public reads were quality trimmed at Q25 with fastp and then assembled into clones with MiXCR by TCRdb, keeping productive beta chains. Entries are consolidated by CDR3 protein sequence, retaining the most common genes and DNA. In this sample the table shows around 300,000 distinct CDR3 sequences, 92% of which occur a single time. The ten largest clones represent roughly 0.059% of the sample. The sample comprised CD4+ T cells from PBMCs. These receptors were taken from a human donor with multiple sclerosis.

The chain recombines TRBV7-3 with TRBJ1-1; D call uncertain. Germline CDR1 is SGHTA and CDR2 is FQGTGA. Trimming pared 5 bases from V and 4 bases from J, leaving 11 bases between. CDR3 length: 13 residues. This CDR3 is CASSTTLRTEAFF. The CDR3 region has the DNA TGTGCCAGCAGCACCACCCTTCGCACTGAAGCTTTCTTT.

The chain combines TRBV25-1 with TRBJ1-5; D is possibly TRBD1 (6 bases). Germline V gives CDR1 MGHDK, CDR2 SYGVNS. The V end lost 9 bases, the J end lost 4 bases, and 16 bases lay between the germline ends. The CDR3 consists of 14 residues. The CDR3 DNA reads as TGTGCCAGACACAGGGTGGTAGGTAATCAGCCCCAGCATTTT. Its translation is CARHRVVGNQPQHF.

The V gene is TRBV24-1, the J gene TRBJ2-7, with 9 positions matching TRBD1. The germline V gene has CDR1 KGHDR and CDR2 SFDVKD. After removal of 4 bases from V and 4 bases from J, the junction contained 7 bases not matched to a gene. The CDR3 extends over 15 amino acids. This CDR3 is CATSDPGTGTYEQYF. DNA of the CDR3: TGTGCCACCAGTGACCCCGGGACAGGGACTTACGAGCAGTACTTC.

The chain couples TRBV23-1 to TRBJ2-2; 7 bases line up with TRBD1. TRBV23-1 falls under the ORF class, with uncertain function. J lost 5 bases, V lost 7 bases, and 13 bases had no gene match. This CDR3 contains 16 residues. The CDR3 spells CASTRFLGQRTGELFF. The DNA of the CDR3 is TGCGCCAGCACCCGATTTCTGGGACAGCGAACCGGGGAGCTGTTTTTT.

The gene calls are TRBV15 and TRBJ1-1; possibly TRBD1 for D (5 bases). Per germline, CDR1 LNHNV and CDR2 YYDKDF (reference sequence). Trimming pared 0 bases from V and 7 bases from J, leaving 9 bases between. The CDR3 length is 13 residues. The CDR3 spells CATSRDWGGEAFF. In DNA form, the CDR3 reads TGTGCCACCAGCAGAGATTGGGGCGGTGAAGCTTTCTTT. Full variable domain (outside the CDR3, taken from reference TRBV15 and TRBJ1-1): DAMVIQNPRYQVTQFGKPVTLSCSQTLNHNVMYWYQQKSSQAPKLLFHYYDKDFNNEADTPDNFQSRRPNTSFCFLDIRSPGLGDTAMYLCATSRDWGGEAFFGQGTRLTVV.